The 9 T cell receptor beta chains in this list originate from one sample, sequenced in a study of vaccination and CD4 T cells after COVID-19. Once obtained from cultured CD4+ T cells, the DNA was sequenced using the Oncomine TCR Beta short-read assay. Each CDR3 protein is one row after TCRdb ran MiXCR on the PCR reads. Of around 25,000 distinct CDR3 sequences listed, approximately 39% are singletons. Their antigens remain unidentified. Specified treatment: approximately 9-day PBMC culture with coronavirus spike peptide pools or control peptides (ViraFEST assay). Material: CD4+ T cells from blood, cultured in vitro. Receptors originate from a human donor who had recovered from COVID-19.

With respect to this clonotype: Compared with germline, one end of the junction differs, possibly owing to a read error. The chain couples TRBV7-2 to TRBJ1-1, with D unclear. This CDR3 region has 12 residues. Per germline, CDR1 SGHTA and CDR2 FQGNSA. The CDR3 coding sequence is TGTGCCAGCAGCTTAGCAATAGGTGTTCCGGTCTTT. Translated: CASSLAIGVPVF.

The rearrangement joins TRBV5-6 to TRBJ2-7, with D possibly matching TRBD2 (6 bases). Germline V gene lookup returns CDR1 SGHDT and CDR2 YYEEEE. The CDR3 is 13 amino acids. V gave up 0 bases and J gave up 5 bases, with 9 bases separating them. The CDR3 sequence is CASSLVPSDEQYF. CDR3 nucleotide sequence: TGTGCCAGCAGCTTGGTCCCTAGCGACGAGCAGTACTTC.

This chain connects TRBV6-2 or TRBV6-3 to TRBJ2-5; 7 bases map to TRBD2. Losses at the gene ends were 6 bases for V and 7 bases for J; bases not matched to a gene: 5. CDR1 MNHEY and CDR2 SVGEGT come from the germline V gene. There are 12 residues in the CDR3. CDR3: CASSYPGGTQYF. The DNA for the CDR3 is TGTGCCAGCAGCTATCCGGGGGGGACCCAGTACTTC.

The rearrangement links TRBV15 to TRBJ2-5, with 7 bases fitting TRBD2. The CDR3 is made up of 18 amino acids. With V trimmed by 0 bases and J by 1 base, 11 bases remained unmatched. Per the germline V gene, CDR1 is LNHNV and CDR2 is YYDKDF (reference sequence). This chain's CDR3 is CATSREPPGLSFQETQYF. The CDR3 bases are TGTGCCACCAGCAGAGAACCCCCGGGACTATCGTTCCAAGAGACCCAGTACTTC.

This clonotype turned up a few times. J is TRBJ2-7 and V is TRBV28; 8 bases align to TRBD2. This CDR3 is 16 amino acids long. The germline gives CDR1 MDHEN, CDR2 SYDVKM. J lost 3 bases, V lost 6 bases, and 13 bases had no gene match. The CDR3 loop reads CASSARGVAGFYEQYF. CDR3 sequence (DNA): TGTGCCAGCAGCGCCCGGGGGGTAGCGGGATTCTACGAGCAGTACTTC. The full variable domain, its missing parts supplied by reference TRBV28 and TRBJ2-7, is DVKVTQSSRYLVKRTGEKVFLECVQDMDHENMFWYRQDPGLGLRLIYFSYDVKMKEKGDIPEGYSVSREKKERFSLILESASTNQTSMYLCASSARGVAGFYEQYFGPGTRLTVT.

The chain recombines TRBV20-1 with TRBJ2-4, with a possible D match to TRBD1 (5 bases). V lost 7 bases and J lost 1, with 20 bases in between. Germline-derived CDR1 and CDR2 are DFQATT and SNEGSKA (reference sequence). The CDR3 runs to 16 residues. The DNA for the CDR3 is TGCAGTGGCAAGGGGCTGGTCAGTGGTGCCAAAAACATTCAGTACTTC. As protein: CSGKGLVSGAKNIQYF.

Note on this clonotype: The junction does not match germline at one end; this may be a read error. This chain joins TRBV20-1 and TRBJ1-2; a weak D match, TRBD1 (5 bases). The CDR3 length is 13 residues. The germline V gene has CDR1 DFQATT and CDR2 SNEGSKA (reference sequence). The CDR3 region is CSTRDSGASGYTF. CDR3 nucleotides: TGCAGTACTAGAGATAGCGGGGCGAGTGGCTACACCTTC.

The V call is TRBV4-1, the J call TRBJ2-7; D is perhaps TRBD2 (6 bases). Germline V gene sequence: CDR1 MGHRA, CDR2 YSYEKL. The CDR3 runs 15 residues. V was cut by 1 base and J by 2 bases, with 12 bases left in between. CDR3 nucleotides: TGCGCCAGCAGCCAAGGAGGAGGGCTCGCCTACGAGCAGTACTTC. Encoded protein: CASSQGGGLAYEQYF.

This clonotype was seen just once. The chain uses TRBV24-1 and TRBJ2-2; maybe TRBD1 (6 bases). This CDR3 has 16 amino acids. Trimming cost V 2 bases and J 0 bases, with 9 bases left between them. CDR1 KGHDR and CDR2 SFDVKD come from the germline V gene. Written as DNA, the CDR3 is TGTGCCACCAGTGATTGGGGGACATCGAACACCGGGGAGCTGTTTTTT. Protein: CATSDWGTSNTGELFF.